This T cell receptor beta chain is from a study of T cells in Graves' hyperthyroidism and ophthalmopathy. Whole-study context: Before any treatment, at initial diagnosis, peripheral blood was collected. The study's findings and limits: Before onset, ophthalmopathy was predicted by the model a median 6.5 months earlier. Blood samples included most of the expanded thyroid clonotypes exceeding 0.001.

TCR beta CDR3 sequences were amplified from RNA transcripts. The TCR CDR3 first-round RT-PCR relied on the HTBI primer set. TCRdb processed the multiplex PCR reads anew with MiXCR; each CDR3 protein has one entry. The profile shows 250,000 to 300,000 distinct CDR3 sequences, approximately 18% of them singletons. On this clonotype itself: Its antigen is unidentified.

On the basis of clinical symptoms, serum thyroxine and TRAb, thyroid ultrasound and orbital computed tomography, diagnoses were made. Germline CDR1 and CDR2: MNHNS and SASEGT. V lost 6 bases and J lost 6, with 17 bases in between. CDR3 length equals 15 residues. Sequenced input: blood. The chain couples TRBV6-1 to TRBJ1-4; weak D call: TRBD1 (5 bases). This sequence was found in a middle-aged man with Graves' ophthalmopathy. The CDR3 region has the DNA TGTGCCAGCAGGGCGCCCGGGACGGATGATGAAAAACTGTTTTTT. Translation: CASRAPGTDDEKLFF.